The T cell receptor (beta chain) under discussion was sequenced for a study of T cells in Graves' hyperthyroidism and ophthalmopathy. Researchers took RNA transcripts and amplified the TCR beta CDR3 regions from them. An initial round of RT-PCR targeting the TCR CDR3 relied on the HTBI primer set. MiXCR, run by TCRdb on the multiplex PCR reads, gives a single entry per CDR3 protein. The data show nearly 750,000 distinct CDR3 sequences, roughly a third seen once. Study observations and caveats: Ophthalmopathy was predicted by the model a median of 6.5 months ahead of onset.

Regarding this clonotype: Its antigen remains unknown.

Sequences were obtained from blood. This receptor was obtained from a woman aged 40 to 49 with Graves' hyperthyroidism.

In DNA form, the CDR3 reads TGTGCCAGCAGTTTTAGAGGTGGGACCCCCCGGGGCAATCAGCCCCAGCATTTT. Protein: CASSFRGGTPRGNQPQHF. This chain joins TRBV12-3 or TRBV12-4 and TRBJ1-5, with D tentatively TRBD1 (5 bases). Between the trimmed V and J ends, which lost 3 bases and 2 bases, there was a span of 20 bases. This CDR3 contains 18 residues.